What follows are 18 T cell receptor beta chains derived from one specimen sequenced in a study of spatial heterogeneity in lung cancer. Notes on the study in general: Counts of expanded alpha and beta TCRs within tumors tracked the tumor nonsynonymous mutation count.

These receptors have no known antigen. Described time point: sample taken at primary tumor resection. TCRdb called the 5' RACE reads again in MiXCR, with one record for every CDR3 protein. The sample yields 10,000 to 15,000 distinct CDR3 sequences, around 6.3% seen once. The material was lung tumor tissue, obtained at surgery. Source of these receptors: a female donor with early-stage non-small cell lung cancer.

This clonotype occurred many times. The chain combines TRBV19 with TRBJ1-4; no definite D call. Germline CDR1 is LNHDA and CDR2 is SQIVND (reference sequence). Trimming removed 6 bases from V and 8 bases from J, with 16 bases in between. CDR3 size: 14 residues. The CDR3 DNA follows: TGTGCCAGTAGCCCCGGTCCCGGCCTGGAAAAACTGTTTTTT. Encoded protein: CASSPGPGLEKLFF.

In its sample, this clonotype ranks as medium-sized. J is TRBJ1-1 and V is TRBV11-3, with D possibly matching TRBD1 (5 bases). Germline-derived CDR1 and CDR2 are SGHNT and YENEEA. Trimming left V 0 bases short and J 0 bases short, with 5 bases between. The CDR3 is made up of 14 amino acids. This CDR3 is CASSLDRVNTEAFF. For the CDR3, the DNA is TGTGCCAGCAGCTTAGACAGGGTGAACACTGAAGCTTTCTTT.

This clonotype has a count of ten or more. The chain joins TRBV20-1 to TRBJ2-3; D is possibly TRBD1 (6 bases). Between the trimmed V and J ends, which lost 5 bases and 3 bases, there was a span of 12 bases. The CDR3 extends over 13 amino acids. CDR1 DFQATT and CDR2 SNEGSKA come from the germline V gene (reference sequence). CDR3 in amino acids: CSAPRGGTDTQYF. Written as DNA, the CDR3 is TGCAGTGCTCCCAGGGGTGGTACAGATACGCAGTATTTT.

Within the sample, this clonotype is medium-sized. The chain carries TRBV5-5 and TRBJ1-1, with 7 bases identical to TRBD1. The CDR3 has 15 residues. Germline CDR1 reads SGHKS; CDR2 reads YYEKEE (reference sequence). Losses at the gene ends were 4 bases for V and 2 bases for J; bases not matched to a gene: 8. The DNA of the CDR3 is TGTGCCAGCAGCGGAACTGACAGGGCAAACACTGAAGCTTTCTTT. The encoded protein is CASSGTDRANTEAFF.

This clonotype was found many times. As DNA, the CDR3 is TGTGCCAGCAGCCAAAGCGGGGGGCTGGGGTATGGCTACACCTTC. This encodes CASSQSGGLGYGYTF. The chain links TRBV7-2 to TRBJ1-2; D possibly corresponds to TRBD1 (6 bases). CDR1 is SGHTA, CDR2 FQGNSA, per germline. This CDR3 spans 15 amino acids. V was cut by 5 bases and J by 5 bases, with 18 bases left in between.

In this sample, this clonotype turned up a few times. The chain has TRBV20-1 and TRBJ2-7, with a tentative D call TRBD2 (5 bases). Germline CDR1 reads DFQATT; CDR2 reads SNEGSKA (reference sequence). Trimming pared 6 bases from V and 3 bases from J, leaving 15 bases between. The CDR3 spans 13 residues. The CDR3 DNA follows: TGCAGTGCAGGACTGTCTAGGATCTACGAGCAGTACTTC. Amino acids: CSAGLSRIYEQYF.

The chain has TRBV28 and TRBJ2-7; either TRBD1 or TRBD2 may supply D (5 bases each). Germline CDR1 MDHEN, CDR2 SYDVKM. Trimming took 5 bases from V and 6 from J, leaving 14 bases between them. There are 13 residues in the CDR3. The CDR3 region is CASSNSGTIEQYF. The CDR3 DNA reads TGTGCCAGCAGTAACTCCGGGACCATCGAGCAGTACTTC.

This clonotype is deemed medium-sized. The gene calls are TRBV20-1 and TRBJ2-3; D ambiguous. Germline V CDR1 and CDR2: DFQATT, SNEGSKA (reference sequence). The CDR3 covers 12 residues. Deletions cut 3 bases from V and 5 bases from J, with 9 bases between. The CDR3 loop reads CSARRSGDTQYF. The CDR3 DNA follows: TGCAGTGCTAGGCGATCCGGAGATACGCAGTATTTT.

By share of the sample, this clonotype is medium-sized. This chain joins TRBV7-2 and TRBJ1-1; TRBD1 is a possible D gene (5 bases). Trimming left V 5 bases short and J 0 bases short, with 10 bases between. Germline V gene lookup returns CDR1 SGHTA and CDR2 FQGNSA. There are 14 residues in the CDR3. The CDR3 reads CASSRDRMNTEAFF. CDR3 sequence (DNA): TGTGCCAGCAGCAGAGACAGAATGAACACTGAAGCTTTCTTT.

V and J are TRBV28 and TRBJ2-5; D is ambiguous. Trimming left V 8 bases short and J 0 bases short, with 7 bases between. CDR3 length equals 12 residues. CDR1 and CDR2 (germline): MDHEN, SYDVKM. CDR3 amino acids: CASGEYQETQYF. CDR3 coding DNA: TGTGCCAGCGGAGAGTACCAAGAGACCCAGTACTTC. Full variable domain (missing parts from reference TRBV28 and TRBJ2-5): DVKVTQSSRYLVKRTGEKVFLECVQDMDHENMFWYRQDPGLGLRLIYFSYDVKMKEKGDIPEGYSVSREKKERFSLILESASTNQTSMYLCASGEYQETQYFGPGTRLLVL.

This clonotype is medium-sized within its sample. The chain couples TRBV29-1 to TRBJ2-2, with unresolved D. Deletions cut 7 bases from V and 0 bases from J, with 6 bases between. The germline gives CDR1 SQVTM, CDR2 ANQGSEA. This CDR3 spans 12 amino acids. The CDR3 loop reads CSATPNTGELFF. The CDR3 nucleotides are TGCAGCGCAACACCGAACACCGGGGAGCTGTTTTTT.

This chain connects TRBV7-9 to TRBJ2-5; tentatively, D is TRBD1 (6 bases). The CDR3 sequence is 13 residues long. V gave up 5 bases and J gave up 4 bases, with 11 bases separating them. Germline CDR1 reads SEHNR; CDR2 reads FQNEAQ (reference sequence). CDR3 bases: TGTGCCAGCAGCCGACGACAGGCAGAGACCCAGTACTTC. It codes for CASSRRQAETQYF.

The table lists this clonotype with many counts. The chain recombines TRBV10-2 with TRBJ1-6, with D unresolved. The ends were cut back, 10 bases at V and 7 bases at J, with 17 bases in the middle. CDR3 length equals 14 residues. Germline CDR1 is WSHSY and CDR2 is SAAADI. CDR3 nucleotides: TGCGCCACCTTGAGTGACACCAACAATTCACCCCTCCACTTT. Residues: CATLSDTNNSPLHF.

In its sample, this clonotype was seen many times. The chain couples TRBV12-3 or TRBV12-4 to TRBJ1-2, with D hard to call. This CDR3 has 11 residues. Trimming cost V 6 bases and J 6 bases, with 8 bases left between them. The CDR3 here is CASRTSDGYTF. The CDR3 coding sequence is TGTGCCAGCAGGACGAGTGATGGCTACACCTTC.

This clonotype is classed as medium-sized. V is TRBV11-2 and J is TRBJ1-1; D is unresolved. V lost 3 bases and J 3 bases, leaving 2 bases between the germline ends. This CDR3 is 11 amino acids long. Germline-derived CDR1 and CDR2 are SGHAT and FQNNGV. The CDR3 sequence: CASSFYTEAFF. DNA of the CDR3: TGTGCCAGCAGCTTTTACACTGAAGCTTTCTTT.

This clonotype was found many times. The rearrangement links TRBV20-1 to TRBJ2-2, with D uncertain. CDR3 size: 14 residues. CDR1 is DFQATT, CDR2 SNEGSKA, per germline (reference sequence). V was pared by 6 bases and J by 7 bases, with 18 bases between. CDR3 sequence (DNA): TGCAGTGCCCAAAGGCAGAAAAGAGGCGGGGAGCTGTTTTTT. Protein product: CSAQRQKRGGELFF.

At least ten counts were recorded for this clonotype. The chain uses TRBV12-3 or TRBV12-4 and TRBJ2-5; D is perhaps TRBD1 (6 bases). The CDR3 is made up of 14 amino acids. The V gene lost 3 bases and the J gene lost 9 bases, with 17 bases spanning the gap. This CDR3 is CASSLATGAAAQYF. In nucleotides, the CDR3 is TGTGCCAGCAGTTTGGCGACAGGCGCAGCGGCCCAGTACTTC.

V gene TRBV5-1 combines with J gene TRBJ1-2, with a tentative D call TRBD1 (6 bases). CDR1 and CDR2 from the germline V gene are SGHRS and YFSETQ. The V end was cut by 0 bases, the J end by 3 bases, with 12 bases between. The CDR3 is made up of 15 amino acids. CDR3 DNA sequence: TGCGCCAGCAGCTTGGCCCCGGGGGCGGACTATGGCTACACCTTC. Translation gives CASSLAPGADYGYTF.